The 20 T cell receptor beta chains below come from one sample, sequenced in a study of OX40 agonist ivuxolimab in advanced cancers. Profiling relied on immunoSEQ multiplex PCR, and the TCRdb table lists in-frame clones only, not all of them. The repertoire has 35,000 to 45,000 clones, roughly nine tenths of them found once; the top ten carry less than 30%. This specimen consisted of CD4+ or CD8+ T cells sorted from blood, obtained in a trial of the OX40 agonist ivuxolimab. The source is an adult with an advanced solid tumor such as melanoma, head and neck, liver or kidney cancer.

The DNA for the CDR3 is TGTGCCAGCAGCTTGGAAAGTACAGGGGGCGTCTATGGCTACACCTTC. Translation gives CASSLESTGGVYGYTF. This chain connects TRBV5-4 to TRBJ1-2; 9 bases match TRBD1. CDR1 is SGHNT and CDR2 is YYREEE in the germline V gene (reference sequence). V lost 0 bases, J lost 4 bases, and 7 bases stayed unmatched. This CDR3 comprises 16 residues.

The rearrangement joins TRBV7-9 to TRBJ2-1, with D uncertain. Germline values: CDR1 SEHNR, CDR2 FQNEAQ (reference sequence). The CDR3 is 12 amino acids. V lost 4 bases and J lost 6, with 7 bases in between. CDR3: CASSSKGNEQFF. In DNA, the CDR3 is TGTGCCAGCAGCTCGAAGGGCAATGAGCAGTTCTTC.

The chain combines TRBV19 with TRBJ1-1, with D uncertain. CDR1 and CDR2 from the germline V gene are LNHDA and SQIVND (reference sequence). This CDR3 region has 13 residues. V lost 10 bases and J 6 bases, leaving 18 bases between the germline ends. The CDR3 reads CAIRVAVEAEAFF. CDR3 nucleotides: TGTGCCATTCGGGTCGCGGTCGAGGCTGAAGCTTTCTTT.

There are a few counts of this clone. Because the CDR3's place on the DNA is in doubt, the DNA is left out and the CDR3 is given as listed by TCRdb. Distinct nucleotide sequences in the sample also encode this CDR3. This chain links TRBV27 with TRBJ2-6; the table's D gene call, TRBD2, was not cross checked with the DNA. The CDR3 numbers 18 amino acids, ends counted. In germline, CDR1 is MNHEY, CDR2 SMNVEV (reference sequence). The CDR3: CASSFLAGTSSGANVLTF.

This chain connects TRBV28 to TRBJ2-1, with 10 bases identical to TRBD2. CDR3 length equals 16 residues. V shed 2 bases, J shed 7 bases, and the junction held 8 bases outside the gene matches. In germline, CDR1 is MDHEN, CDR2 SYDVKM. Here the CDR3 DNA reads TGTGCCAGCAGTTTAGATCTAGCGGGAGAAGAGAATGAGCAGTTCTTC. This translates into CASSLDLAGEENEQFF.

This clone appeared a single time. Here the CDR3 reads CASISALNTGELFF. The CDR3 nucleotides are TGTGCCAGCATCTCGGCCCTGAACACCGGGGAGCTGTTTTTT. This rearrangement joins TRBV2 to TRBJ2-2; D not certain. This CDR3 comprises 14 residues. Germline V gene data show CDR1 as SNHLY and CDR2 as FYNNEI. The V end lost 7 bases, the J end lost 1 base, and 10 bases lay between the germline ends. Complete variable domain (other parts from reference TRBV2 and TRBJ2-2): EPEVTQTPSHQVTQMGQEVILRCVPISNHLYFYWYRQILGQKVEFLVSFYNNEISEKSEIFDDQFSVERPDGSNFTLKIRSTKLEDSAMYFCASISALNTGELFFGEGSRLTVL.

The gene calls are TRBV6-6 and TRBJ2-3, with 10 bases identical to TRBD2. The CDR3 consists of 15 residues. V lost 6 bases to trimming and J lost 3 bases; unmatched junction nucleotides: 6. Per the germline V gene, CDR1 is MNHNY and CDR2 is SVGAGI (reference sequence). The CDR3 bases are TGTGCCAGCAGACCCGGGACTAGCGAAACAGATACGCAGTATTTT. This translates into CASRPGTSETDTQYF.

The V gene is TRBV5-6, the J gene TRBJ2-7; maybe TRBD2 (6 bases). Germline lookup yields CDR1 SGHDT and CDR2 YYEEEE. Between the trimmed V and J ends, which lost 0 bases and 5 bases, there was a span of 18 bases. The CDR3 is 16 amino acids. CDR3: CASSLGGREKAHEQYF. The CDR3 DNA is TGTGCCAGCAGCTTGGGGGGACGGGAGAAGGCCCACGAGCAGTACTTC. Full variable domain (outside the CDR3, taken from reference TRBV5-6 and TRBJ2-7): DAGVTQSPTHLIKTRGQQVTLRCSPKSGHDTVSWYQQALGQGPQFIFQYYEEEERQRGNFPDRFSGHQFPNYSSELNVNALLLGDSALYLCASSLGGREKAHEQYFGPGTRLTVT.

The CDR3 spells CASRTLVGTGELFF. CDR3 DNA: TGTGCCAGCAGGACTCTCGTTGGCACCGGGGAGCTGTTTTTT. The genes are TRBV28 and TRBJ2-2, with unresolved D. Trimming removed 6 bases from V and 4 bases from J, with 12 bases in between. This CDR3 has 14 amino acids. Germline CDR1 reads MDHEN; CDR2 reads SYDVKM.

The J gene is TRBJ1-5, the V gene TRBV28; tentative D call: TRBD1 (5 bases). The V end lost 0 bases, the J end lost 5 bases, and 8 bases lay between the germline ends. The CDR3 has 14 amino acids. In germline, CDR1 is MDHEN, CDR2 SYDVKM. The CDR3 sequence is CASSLWAGYQPQHF. The CDR3 DNA sequence: TGTGCCAGCAGTTTATGGGCAGGGTATCAGCCCCAGCATTTT. Full variable domain (remainder filled in from reference TRBV28 and TRBJ1-5): DVKVTQSSRYLVKRTGEKVFLECVQDMDHENMFWYRQDPGLGLRLIYFSYDVKMKEKGDIPEGYSVSREKKERFSLILESASTNQTSMYLCASSLWAGYQPQHFGDGTRLSIL.

The chain is built from TRBV6-6 and TRBJ1-3; D remains ambiguous. Trimming stripped 7 bases from V and 4 bases from J, with 5 bases between. Germline lookup yields CDR1 MNHNY and CDR2 SVGAGI (reference sequence). This CDR3 has 11 residues. For the CDR3, the DNA is TGTGCCAGCATGGAAGGAAACACCATATATTTT. It specifies CASMEGNTIYF.

This rearrangement joins TRBV2 to TRBJ2-1; the D gene could be TRBD1 or TRBD2 (5 bases each). CDR3 length: 11 residues. Germline V gene lookup returns CDR1 SNHLY and CDR2 FYNNEI. V was cut by 6 bases and J by 14 bases, with 14 bases left in between. DNA for the CDR3: TGTGCCAGCAGCGCCGGGGCCGAAGAGTTCTTC. Protein: CASSAGAEEFF.

J is TRBJ1-1 and V is TRBV6-5, with D tentatively TRBD1 (5 bases). Trimming cost V 4 bases and J 5 bases, with 5 bases left between them. Germline CDR1 MNHEY, CDR2 SVGAGI. This CDR3 spans 11 amino acids. CDR3 nucleotide sequence: TGTGCCAGCAGTTGGGGGACTGAAGCTTTCTTT. It translates to CASSWGTEAFF.

The genes are TRBV27 and TRBJ1-2; possible D gene TRBD1, 6 bases. This CDR3 is 13 amino acids long. Germline CDR1 reads MNHEY; CDR2 reads SMNVEV (reference sequence). Trimming took 5 bases from V and 8 from J, leaving 15 bases between them. The CDR3 loop reads CASSPGTFFGYTF. CDR3 sequence (DNA): TGTGCCAGCAGTCCTGGGACATTTTTCGGCTACACCTTC.

V usage is TRBV7-9 and J usage is TRBJ2-1, with unresolved D. This CDR3 is 11 amino acids long. Germline CDR1 is SEHNR and CDR2 is FQNEAQ (reference sequence). Trimming cost V 1 base and J 9 bases, with 4 bases left between them. The CDR3 DNA reads TGTGCCAGCAGCTTAGGAGTTGAGCAGTTCTTC. This encodes CASSLGVEQFF.

The chain is built from TRBV2 and TRBJ2-1; D call uncertain. The germline V gene encodes CDR1 SNHLY and CDR2 FYNNEI. CDR3 length equals 13 residues. The germline V and J ends were trimmed by 8 bases and 2 bases, with 10 bases remaining between them. CDR3 sequence reads: CASVGGAYNEQFF. Written as DNA, the CDR3 is TGTGCCAGCGTAGGCGGAGCCTACAATGAGCAGTTCTTC.

The chain links TRBV6-5 to TRBJ1-1; 7 bases are shared with TRBD1. The CDR3 spans 12 residues. J gave up 4 bases and V 4 bases, and 0 bases lay outside the gene matches. Germline V gives CDR1 MNHEY, CDR2 SVGAGI. As DNA, the CDR3 is TGTGCCAGCAGTTCAGGGGGCACTGAAGCTTTCTTT. Amino acid sequence: CASSSGGTEAFF.

The chain employs TRBV5-8 and TRBJ2-7, with no clear D. V shed 0 bases and J shed 3 bases, with 10 bases lying between them. CDR1 is SGHTS, CDR2 YDEGEE, per germline. The CDR3 has 14 residues. DNA for the CDR3: TGTGCCAGCAGCTTGGGGCACAGCAGCTACGAGCAGTACTTC. Translating gives CASSLGHSSYEQYF.

This clone was picked up a small number of times. The V gene is TRBV11-2, the J gene TRBJ2-7; D not resolved. The CDR3 runs to 12 residues. Deletions cut 2 bases from V and 4 bases from J, with 6 bases between. Looked up from germline, CDR1 is SGHAT and CDR2 is FQNNGV. CDR3 in DNA: TGTGCCAGCAGCTTAACCTATTACGAGCAGTACTTC. Translated: CASSLTYYEQYF.

The rearrangement joins TRBV7-9 to TRBJ1-3, with 7 bases lining up with TRBD1. The CDR3 runs 17 residues. Germline CDR1 and CDR2: SEHNR and FQNEAQ (reference sequence). The J segment lost 3 bases and the V segment lost 6 bases, leaving 14 bases of the junction unmatched. CDR3 residues: CASRDKQGSSRGNTIYF. CDR3 sequence (DNA): TGTGCCAGCAGAGATAAACAGGGGTCGTCCCGTGGAAACACCATATATTTT.